This T cell receptor beta chain was identified in a study of early T cells in non-severe SARS-CoV-2 infection listed by TCRdb under 2021. For the study in its entirety: Bulk RNA from unsorted whole blood was used for TCR sequencing, so alpha and beta chains could not be paired.

The study at large found these results: VDJdb matching was skewed toward anti-spike CD8 responses, so virus-specific expansions were likely underestimated and private and CD4 specificities were missed.

The CDR3 numbers 15 residues from cysteine through phenylalanine. Just the 45-base CDR3 DNA is kept, in frame starting at base 1. V was cut back by 3 bases and J by 5 bases, leaving a gap of 14 bases between them. The library relied on 5' RACE. TCRdb names NextSeq 500 as the instrument used. In the TCR library protocol, unique molecular identifiers were attached to individual cDNA molecules to correct for PCR bias and sequencing error. Both TCR alpha and beta chains were sequenced, and tight co-correlation was observed between alpha and beta sequence abundances in each sample. For the original study's pipeline: Decombinator V4 was used to annotate TCR sequences for V gene, J gene and CDR3. Expanded TCRs were defined as changing significantly between any two time points under a Poisson model with p below 0.0001. TCR abundances were normalised to the total number of TCRs sequenced per sample and expressed as counts per million. TRAV1-2 paired with TRAJ12, TRAJ20 or TRAJ33 defined MAIT TCRs, while TRAV10 paired with TRAJ18 defined iNKT TCRs. VDJdb, accessed on 1 November 2021, was searched for TCRs annotated for CMV, EBV and SARS-CoV-2, and TCRs annotated for more than one antigen were excluded. Clones were called with MiXCR by TCRdb after fastp trimmed the public reads at Q25, and only in-frame beta chains were retained. Each CDR3 protein appears once, grouped with its most common genes and DNA. The V and J calls follow TCRdb's processing rather than the paper's. The sample has roughly 52,000 distinct CDR3 sequences on record, under 8% of them singletons. The ten largest make up roughly 6% of the sample.

A case-control design nested within a healthcare worker cohort in London, UK, was used, with weekly nasopharyngeal swab PCR tests and blood sampling performed. Between 23 and 31 March 2020, the week of the UK lockdown, healthcare workers were enrolled and then followed up weekly for as long as 16 weeks. This clonotype was detected a few times. Its cognate antigen has yet to be identified. Per-nucleotide qualities are absent, and no much larger clonotype sits a single base away. The clonotype was recovered from an adult who was a healthcare worker with PCR-confirmed SARS-CoV-2 infection or an uninfected control (not recorded which). This chain joins TRBV12-3 or TRBV12-4 to TRBJ2-1, with the D segment possibly TRBD1 or TRBD2, each aligning over 6 bases. The sequencing here drew on whole blood, taken at baseline. The CDR3 region reads CASSFRGGQDNEQFF. The bases read TGTGCCAGCAGTTTTCGAGGGGGGCAGGACAATGAGCAGTTCTTC.